This entry lists 19 T cell receptor beta chains sequenced from one sample in a study of cytomegalovirus exposure and HLA in healthy donors. Primers for the PCR totalled 60 Vbeta and 13 Jbeta. Profiled with immunoSEQ multiplex PCR; TCRdb holds only in-frame clones, not every one. This sample has approximately 150,000 clones, with 77% found just once. Source material: PBMCs. The receptor set was obtained from a woman between 35 and 50 years old in good health and CMV-seropositive.

J is TRBJ1-3 and V is TRBV9; 7 bases are shared with TRBD1. This CDR3 contains 16 residues. Germline assignment: CDR1 SGDLS and CDR2 YYNGEE. Losses at the gene ends were 0 bases for V and 3 bases for J; bases not matched to a gene: 6. CDR3 in DNA: TGTGCCAGCAGCGTAGGAGAGGGGGCCTATGGAAACACCATATATTTT. Amino acid sequence: CASSVGEGAYGNTIYF.

This clone has just one count. This chain joins TRBV7-9 and TRBJ2-1; 9 bases map to TRBD1. Germline assignment: CDR1 SEHNR and CDR2 FQNEAQ (reference sequence). J was trimmed by 7 bases and V by 7 bases; bases with no gene match: 8. CDR3 size: 14 residues. The CDR3 coding sequence is TGTGCCAGCATCCTGGGACAGGGAGTAAATGAGCAGTTCTTC. The encoded protein is CASILGQGVNEQFF.

This sequence joins TRBV28 and TRBJ2-5; 7 nucleotides match TRBD1. Germline V gene lookup returns CDR1 MDHEN and CDR2 SYDVKM. This CDR3 comprises 15 residues. Unmatched junction bases numbered 9, after V lost 2 bases and J lost 6 bases. CDR3 in amino acids: CASSLPQGQPKTQYF. The CDR3 DNA reads TGTGCCAGCAGTTTACCCCAGGGACAGCCTAAGACCCAGTACTTC.

The chain combines TRBV11-3 with TRBJ2-7; TRBD2 is a possible D gene (5 bases). The germline gives CDR1 SGHNT, CDR2 YENEEA. The CDR3 contains 13 residues. V was clipped by 1 base and J by 5 bases, with 9 bases between them. The CDR3 here is CASSLGVRDEQYF. The DNA of the CDR3 is TGTGCCAGCAGCTTAGGGGTGAGGGACGAGCAGTACTTC.

This clone has just one count. The rearrangement links TRBV6-6 to TRBJ1-5, with D tentatively TRBD1 (6 bases). CDR1 is MNHNY and CDR2 is SVGAGI in the germline V gene (reference sequence). This CDR3 spans 15 amino acids. Trimming shortened V by 2 bases and J by 0 bases, and 8 bases separated the two germline ends. The CDR3: CASSYTGYSNQPQHF. CDR3 nucleotide sequence: TGTGCCAGCAGTTACACAGGGTATAGCAATCAGCCCCAGCATTTT.

This CDR3 reads CASSARGTGWPEQYF. Here the CDR3 DNA reads TGTGCCAGCAGCGCGAGAGGGACAGGGTGGCCCGAGCAGTACTTC. The V and J genes are TRBV9 and TRBJ2-7; TRBD1 matches at 9 bases. Germline V lookup: CDR1 SGDLS, CDR2 YYNGEE. The CDR3 is 15 residues long. The junction had 10 bases not matched to a gene; V was cut back by 3 bases and J by 6 bases.

The V call is TRBV5-1, the J call TRBJ2-2; no reliable D call. Trimming removed 7 bases from V and 1 base from J, with 5 bases in between. CDR1 and CDR2 from the germline V gene are SGHRS and YFSETQ. The CDR3 length is 12 residues. CDR3 region: CASFQNTGELFF. The CDR3 region has the DNA TGCGCCAGCTTCCAGAACACCGGGGAGCTGTTTTTT.

This chain joins TRBV7-2 and TRBJ2-3; 8 bases fit TRBD1. J lost 2 bases, V lost 5 bases, and 6 bases had no gene match. Germline V CDR1 and CDR2: SGHTA, FQGNSA. The CDR3 has 15 amino acids. The CDR3 nucleotides are TGTGCCAGCAGCACCGAGGACAGGGACACAGATACGCAGTATTTT. Translated: CASSTEDRDTDTQYF.

This clone was counted once. The CDR3, as DNA: TGCGCCAGCTCCTCTGGGGGGGGCCCCCCGAGCACAGATACGCAGTATTTT. This encodes CASSSGGGPPSTDTQYF. V usage is TRBV4-3 and J usage is TRBJ2-3; D might be TRBD2 (7 bases). There are 17 residues in the CDR3. The germline CDR1 and CDR2 sequences are LGHNA and YSLEER. Trimming removed 8 bases from V and 0 bases from J, with 21 bases in between.

The chain carries TRBV7-2 and TRBJ2-7, with D perhaps TRBD1 (5 bases). The germline V gene encodes CDR1 SGHTA and CDR2 FQGNSA. Trimming took 1 base from V and 1 from J, leaving 8 bases between them. This CDR3 region has 14 residues. The CDR3: CASSLEAGSYEQYF. DNA of the CDR3: TGTGCCAGCAGCTTAGAGGCAGGGTCCTACGAGCAGTACTTC.

The chain recombines TRBV7-7 with TRBJ2-5; maybe TRBD1 (7 bases). The CDR3 spans 14 residues. Trimming removed 5 bases at V and 14 bases at J, with 24 bases between. CDR1 is SSHAT, CDR2 FNYEAQ, per germline (reference sequence). The CDR3 DNA sequence: TGTGCCAGCAGCGCCAGGGGGGTGGGGGAACCCAGTTACTTC. Translating gives CASSARGVGEPSYF.

V and J are TRBV7-2 and TRBJ2-7, with TRBD2 matching 11 bases. CDR3 length equals 18 residues. Germline V gives CDR1 SGHTA, CDR2 FQGNSA. V shed 1 base and J 3 bases; nucleotides not matched to a gene: 11. CDR3 loop: CASSLGALAGGTYYEQYF. The DNA of the CDR3 is TGTGCCAGCAGCTTAGGGGCTCTAGCGGGGGGCACTTACTACGAGCAGTACTTC.

The chain is built from TRBV4-2 and TRBJ2-3; 8 nucleotides agree with TRBD2. Germline V gives CDR1 LGHNA, CDR2 YNFKEQ. The CDR3 length is 16 residues. V shed 4 bases, J shed 2 bases, and the junction held 8 bases outside the gene matches. The CDR3 loop is CASSPTGTRDTDTQYF. CDR3 in DNA: TGTGCCAGCAGCCCTACCGGGACTAGAGACACAGATACGCAGTATTTT.

This chain links TRBV5-1 with TRBJ1-3, with D maybe TRBD1 (5 bases). The CDR3 covers 18 residues. The germline CDR1 and CDR2 sequences are SGHRS and YFSETQ. The V and J ends lost 2 bases and 0 bases respectively, with 18 bases between them. This chain's CDR3 is CASSFGRADTRSGNTIYF. The CDR3 DNA is TGCGCCAGCAGCTTCGGCAGGGCGGACACCCGCTCTGGAAACACCATATATTTT.

This sequence joins TRBV2 and TRBJ2-3; 8 nucleotides align to TRBD2. The CDR3 has 15 residues. Trimming took 6 bases from V and 0 from J; bases not matched to a gene: 5. Germline-derived CDR1 and CDR2 are SNHLY and FYNNEI. The chain's CDR3 is CASRLAGTSTDTQYF. The DNA for the CDR3 is TGTGCCAGCAGGCTAGCGGGTACTAGCACAGATACGCAGTATTTT.

The chain uses TRBV10-1 and TRBJ1-3; tentative D call: TRBD1 (6 bases). Trimming cost V 4 bases and J 4 bases, with 8 bases left between them. The CDR3 is 13 residues long. From germline, CDR1 is WNHNN and CDR2 SYGVQD (reference sequence). CDR3 protein: CASSAQGGNTIYF. CDR3 nucleotides: TGCGCCAGCAGTGCCCAGGGGGGAAACACCATATATTTT.

This clone turned up a few times. The CDR3 here is CATEYEQYF. The CDR3 DNA reads as TGTGCCACCGAGTACGAGCAGTACTTC. The chain combines TRBV6-6 with TRBJ2-7; unclear D gene. V lost 10 bases to trimming and J lost 4 bases, with 5 bases between them. CDR1 is MNHNY and CDR2 is SVGAGI in the germline V gene (reference sequence). The CDR3 has 9 amino acids.

Details on this clone: The sample has other DNA sequences that encode this CDR3 too. The rearrangement joins TRBV5-1 to TRBJ2-3, with TRBD2 matching over 10 bases. This CDR3 is 16 amino acids long. Germline CDR1 and CDR2: SGHRS and YFSETQ. The junction had 2 bases not matched to a gene; V was cut back by 0 bases and J by 1 base. This chain's CDR3 is CASSLGTSGGTDTQYF. In nucleotides, the CDR3 is TGCGCCAGCAGCTTGGGGACTAGCGGCGGCACAGATACGCAGTATTTT.

The rearrangement joins TRBV5-1 to TRBJ2-3; weak D call: TRBD1 (5 bases). Germline V gives CDR1 SGHRS, CDR2 YFSETQ. This CDR3 has 14 amino acids. Trimming pared 6 bases from V and 1 base from J, leaving 12 bases between. The CDR3 DNA reads as TGCGCCAGCACCAAAGACAGCCGCACAGATACGCAGTATTTT. This encodes CASTKDSRTDTQYF. Combining the CDR3 with reference TRBV5-1 and TRBJ2-3 gives the whole variable domain KAGVTQTPRYLIKTRGQQVTLSCSPISGHRSVSWYQQTPGQGLQFLFEYFSETQRNKGNFPGRFSGRQFSNSRSEMNVSTLELGDSALYLCASTKDSRTDTQYFGPGTRLTVL.